Listed here are 30 T cell receptor beta chains from one sample, sequenced in a study of siplizumab effects on memory and regulatory T cells. Here immunoSEQ multiplex PCR was the method, and the copy in TCRdb shows in-frame clones only, minus some. There are approximately 100,000 clones in the sample; 80% to 95% occur only once, and about 11% lies in the top ten. Sequenced: non-Treg CD4+ T cells sorted from blood. The source of these receptors is a human donor in good health.

This clone was recorded a few times. The rearrangement uses TRBV12-5 and TRBJ2-5; TRBD2 matches at 11 bases. The V gene's germline CDR1 is LGHNT and CDR2 FRNRAP. The CDR3 contains 15 residues. V was clipped by 6 bases and J by 5 bases; unmatched bases: 8. The CDR3 is CASGLLAGAGETQYF. In nucleotides, the CDR3 is TGTGCTAGTGGCCTACTAGCGGGAGCGGGTGAGACCCAGTACTTC.

CDR3 amino acids: CASWGLAGNEQFF. CDR3 coding DNA: TGTGCCAGCTGGGGACTAGCGGGAAATGAGCAGTTCTTC. The chain is built from TRBV28 and TRBJ2-1; 13 nucleotides match TRBD2. Losses at the gene ends were 8 bases for V and 7 bases for J; bases not matched to a gene: 2. The CDR3 is made up of 13 amino acids. From germline, CDR1 is MDHEN and CDR2 SYDVKM. The entire variable domain, with the rest obtained from reference TRBV28 and TRBJ2-1, is as follows: DVKVTQSSRYLVKRTGEKVFLECVQDMDHENMFWYRQDPGLGLRLIYFSYDVKMKEKGDIPEGYSVSREKKERFSLILESASTNQTSMYLCASWGLAGNEQFFGPGTRLTVL.

The genes are TRBV5-4 and TRBJ1-1; TRBD1 matches 8 bases. The trim removed 4 bases at V and 3 bases at J, leaving 8 bases unmatched. Germline CDR1 SGHNT, CDR2 YYREEE (reference sequence). The CDR3 sequence is 15 residues long. The CDR3 DNA follows: TGTGCCAGCAGCGTACCCGGGACAGGAGACACTGAAGCTTTCTTT. Amino acids: CASSVPGTGDTEAFF.

The chain is built from TRBV20-1 and TRBJ2-5, with D uncertain. Trimming cost V 3 bases and J 5 bases, with 7 bases left between them. The CDR3 loop spans 11 amino acids. Germline V CDR1 and CDR2: DFQATT, SNEGSKA (reference sequence). CDR3 in amino acids: CSASWVETQYF. Written as DNA, the CDR3 is TGCAGTGCTAGTTGGGTTGAGACCCAGTACTTC.

The chain employs TRBV14 and TRBJ2-5, with TRBD1 identical over 9 bases. CDR3 length equals 14 residues. The V gene end was trimmed by 5 bases and the J gene end by 5 bases; junction bases not matched to a gene: 6. The germline V gene encodes CDR1 SGHDN and CDR2 FVKESK. CDR3 in DNA: TGTGCCAGCAGCTCCACAGGGGGCGGGGAGACCCAGTACTTC. Protein: CASSSTGGGETQYF.

The chain recombines TRBV12-5 with TRBJ2-1; weak D call: TRBD2 (5 bases). The CDR3 contains 14 residues. With 7 bases removed from V and 8 bases from J, the gap between germline ends came to 18 bases. Germline assignment: CDR1 LGHNT and CDR2 FRNRAP. CDR3 sequence (DNA): TGTGCTAGTGTTCTAGCTCCCCCTGGGGATGAGCAGTTCTTC. Protein sequence: CASVLAPPGDEQFF.

The chain combines TRBV2 with TRBJ2-5; no clear D. This CDR3 is 14 amino acids long. Germline V gene data show CDR1 as SNHLY and CDR2 as FYNNEI. V shed 7 bases and J shed 2 bases, with 14 bases lying between them. In DNA, the CDR3 is TGTGCCAGCACCAAGGAGCGCTGGCAAGAGACCCAGTACTTC. Translating gives CASTKERWQETQYF.

The chain couples TRBV4-1 to TRBJ2-7; D perhaps matches TRBD2 (6 bases). With 1 base removed from V and 2 bases from J, the gap between germline ends came to 12 bases. The CDR3 totals 15 residues. Germline loops: CDR1 MGHRA, CDR2 YSYEKL. CDR3 sequence: CASSQALGEAYEQYF. Written as DNA, the CDR3 is TGCGCCAGCAGCCAAGCTCTGGGGGAGGCCTACGAGCAGTACTTC.

The chain is built from TRBV7-9 and TRBJ2-5; TRBD2 aligns across 7 bases. This CDR3 is 13 amino acids long. The J segment lost 5 bases and the V segment lost 8 bases, leaving 8 bases of the junction unmatched. CDR1 and CDR2 from the germline V gene are SEHNR and FQNEAQ (reference sequence). The CDR3: CASQRDSIETQYF. CDR3 in DNA: TGTGCCAGCCAGCGGGATAGCATTGAGACCCAGTACTTC.

The V call is TRBV5-1, the J call TRBJ2-2; D ambiguous. The CDR3 covers 15 residues. Germline loops: CDR1 SGHRS, CDR2 YFSETQ. Deletions cut 1 base from V and 0 bases from J, with 7 bases between. CDR3 amino acids: CASSLIMANTGELFF. CDR3 coding DNA: TGCGCCAGCAGCTTGATTATGGCGAACACCGGGGAGCTGTTTTTT. Looking up the rest from reference TRBV5-1 and TRBJ2-2 gives the full variable domain: KAGVTQTPRYLIKTRGQQVTLSCSPISGHRSVSWYQQTPGQGLQFLFEYFSETQRNKGNFPGRFSGRQFSNSRSEMNVSTLELGDSALYLCASSLIMANTGELFFGEGSRLTVL.

The chain is built from TRBV19 and TRBJ2-7, with D perhaps TRBD2 (5 bases). Trimming removed 10 bases from V and 2 bases from J, with 21 bases in between. CDR3 size: 15 residues. Germline V gene sequence: CDR1 LNHDA, CDR2 SQIVND (reference sequence). Here the CDR3 reads CATTQDGGLTYEQYF. The DNA of the CDR3 is TGTGCCACTACTCAAGACGGAGGCTTAACCTACGAGCAGTACTTC.

V is TRBV4-2 and J is TRBJ2-3, with TRBD2 identical over 9 bases. This CDR3 region has 16 residues. Looked up from germline, CDR1 is LGHNA and CDR2 is YNFKEQ. The trim removed 2 bases at V and 9 bases at J, leaving 12 bases unmatched. Written as DNA, the CDR3 is TGTGCCAGCAGCCAACCGACTAGCGGAGGCTCCGGCACGCAGTATTTT. Amino acid sequence: CASSQPTSGGSGTQYF.

The rearrangement joins TRBV18 to TRBJ2-2, with D tentatively TRBD2 (6 bases). CDR3 length: 15 amino acids. Trimming removed 1 base at V and 3 bases at J, with 9 bases between. The germline gives CDR1 KGHSH, CDR2 LQKENI. The CDR3 region is CASSPRDSYTGELFF. CDR3 nucleotide sequence: TGTGCCAGCTCACCACGGGACTCTTACACCGGGGAGCTGTTTTTT.

The V call is TRBV25-1, the J call TRBJ2-5, with 8 bases lining up with TRBD1. Germline CDR1 and CDR2: MGHDK and SYGVNS. The CDR3 contains 14 residues. V was pared by 5 bases and J by 6 bases, with 8 bases of the junction left unmatched. The DNA for the CDR3 is TGTGCCAGCAGTCTGAGACAGGGGTTAAAGACCCAGTACTTC. Its translation: CASSLRQGLKTQYF.

This chain uses TRBV10-3 with TRBJ1-5; tentative D call: TRBD1 (6 bases). The CDR3 is 14 amino acids. CDR1 and CDR2 (germline): ENHRY, SYGVKD. Trimming pared 8 bases from V and 1 base from J, leaving 12 bases between. CDR3 coding DNA: TGTGCCATCGGTCAGGGGTCCAGCAATCAGCCCCAGCATTTT. Residues: CAIGQGSSNQPQHF.

This clone was seen once. This rearrangement joins TRBV27 to TRBJ1-6; no clear D. Trimming left V 3 bases short and J 8 bases short, with 5 bases between. CDR1 MNHEY and CDR2 SMNVEV come from the germline V gene (reference sequence). The CDR3 contains 12 residues. Here the CDR3 reads CASSFGDSPLHF. The CDR3 coding sequence is TGTGCCAGCAGTTTCGGGGATTCACCCCTCCACTTT.

The chain joins TRBV5-1 to TRBJ2-7; 10 nucleotides line up with TRBD2. The ends lost 0 bases at V and 2 bases at J; junction bases unmatched: 2. CDR1 SGHRS and CDR2 YFSETQ come from the germline V gene. This CDR3 contains 15 residues. In DNA, the CDR3 is TGCGCCAGCAGCTTGGCTAGCGGGAGTCCCTACGAGCAGTACTTC. This sequence encodes CASSLASGSPYEQYF.

The chain uses TRBV10-3 and TRBJ2-1, with D possibly called TRBD1 or TRBD2 (6 bases each). Looked up from germline, CDR1 is ENHRY and CDR2 is SYGVKD. CDR3 length: 11 amino acids. With 3 bases removed from V and 15 bases from J, the gap between germline ends came to 12 bases. For the CDR3, the DNA is TGTGCCATCAGTGAAGGGGGGCAAGGGTTCTTC. This encodes CAISEGGQGFF.

The gene calls are TRBV9 and TRBJ2-6, with D perhaps TRBD1 (5 bases). The CDR3 is 15 residues long. Trimming shortened V by 4 bases and J by 0 bases, and 8 bases separated the two germline ends. From germline, CDR1 is SGDLS and CDR2 YYNGEE. CDR3 bases: TGTGCCAGCAGCCGACAGCCCTCTGGGGCCAACGTCCTGACTTTC. This gives the protein CASSRQPSGANVLTF.

The chain combines TRBV5-4 with TRBJ2-7, with 13 bases fitting TRBD2. The CDR3 totals 15 residues. Germline-derived CDR1 and CDR2 are SGHNT and YYREEE (reference sequence). V shed 3 bases, J shed 7 bases, and the junction held 7 bases outside the gene matches. The CDR3 DNA reads as TGTGCCAGCAGCTCGCCGGGACTAGCGGGGAGGGAGCAGTACTTC. Translated: CASSSPGLAGREQYF.

This clone was detected only a few times. The V call is TRBV28, the J call TRBJ1-1; D may be TRBD1 (6 bases). Trimming pared 3 bases from V and 5 bases from J, leaving 10 bases between. CDR1 is MDHEN, CDR2 SYDVKM, per germline. This CDR3 is built from 13 residues. The CDR3 loop is CASSLQGRTEAFF. DNA for the CDR3: TGTGCCAGCAGTTTGCAGGGGAGGACTGAAGCTTTCTTT.

On this clone: Relative to the germline gene, one junction end is altered; a read error may explain this. The chain employs TRBV7-9 and TRBJ2-7; D may be TRBD1 or TRBD2 (5 bases each). The CDR3 runs 15 residues. The germline CDR1 and CDR2 sequences are SEHNR and FQNEAQ (reference sequence). The CDR3 DNA reads TGTGCCAGCACCTTAGACCCGGGGCCGGGCTACGAGCAGTACTTC. Translated, it gives CASTLDPGPGYEQYF. Full variable domain (remainder filled in from reference TRBV7-9 and TRBJ2-7): DTGVSQNPRHKITKRGQNVTFRCDPISEHNRLYWYRQTLGQGPEFLTYFQNEAQLEKSRLLSDRFSAERPKGSFSTLEIQRTEQGDSAMYLCASTLDPGPGYEQYFGPGTRLTVT.

This clone was seen only once. J is TRBJ1-2 and V is TRBV19; tentatively, D is TRBD1 (6 bases). Germline V gene lookup returns CDR1 LNHDA and CDR2 SQIVND (reference sequence). The CDR3 loop spans 12 amino acids. The V end lost 2 bases, the J end lost 5 bases, and 6 bases lay between the germline ends. The CDR3 region is CASSIQGYGYTF. CDR3 nucleotides: TGTGCCAGTAGTATACAGGGGTATGGCTACACCTTC. The full variable domain, with the rest looked up from reference TRBV19 and TRBJ1-2, is DGGITQSPKYLFRKEGQNVTLSCEQNLNHDAMYWYRQDPGQGLRLIYYSQIVNDFQKGDIAEGYSVSREKKESFPLTVTSAQKNPTAFYLCASSIQGYGYTFGSGTRLTVV.

The V and J genes are TRBV6-6 and TRBJ2-7; weak D call: TRBD2 (6 bases). CDR1 is MNHNY, CDR2 SVGAGI, per germline (reference sequence). This CDR3 contains 15 residues. The V gene lost 7 bases and the J gene lost 3 bases, with 19 bases spanning the gap. CDR3 nucleotides: TGTGCCAGCACCGACAGATGGAGGGAGGTCTACGAGCAGTACTTC. This codes for CASTDRWREVYEQYF.

The chain employs TRBV5-1 and TRBJ2-7, with TRBD1 matching over 10 bases. Trimming cost V 7 bases and J 3 bases; bases outside gene matches: 4. Germline V gene sequence: CDR1 SGHRS, CDR2 YFSETQ. The CDR3 totals 13 residues. The CDR3 spells CASRQGANYEQYF. The CDR3 nucleotides read TGCGCCAGCCGACAGGGGGCGAACTACGAGCAGTACTTC.

The genes are TRBV7-2 and TRBJ1-5; D ambiguous. The CDR3 totals 15 residues. The germline gives CDR1 SGHTA, CDR2 FQGNSA. V was clipped by 1 base and J by 1 base, with 8 bases between them. The CDR3 DNA is TGTGCCAGCAGCTTAGTTGGGTTAAGCAATCAGCCCCAGCATTTT. Its translation: CASSLVGLSNQPQHF. The complete variable domain, with remaining parts taken from reference TRBV7-2 and TRBJ1-5, reads GAGVSQSPSNKVTEKGKDVELRCDPISGHTALYWYRQSLGQGLEFLIYFQGNSAPDKSGLPSDRFSAERTGGSVSTLTIQRTQQEDSAVYLCASSLVGLSNQPQHFGDGTRLSIL.

The V gene is TRBV19, the J gene TRBJ2-1, with TRBD2 as a possible D gene (5 bases). Germline-derived CDR1 and CDR2 are LNHDA and SQIVND (reference sequence). The CDR3 contains 11 residues. Trimming removed 5 bases from V and 11 bases from J, with 10 bases in between. The DNA for the CDR3 is TGTGCCAGTAGTGAGGGTGGTAAGCAGTTCTTC. This sequence encodes CASSEGGKQFF. The entire variable domain, with the rest obtained from reference TRBV19 and TRBJ2-1, is as follows: DGGITQSPKYLFRKEGQNVTLSCEQNLNHDAMYWYRQDPGQGLRLIYYSQIVNDFQKGDIAEGYSVSREKKESFPLTVTSAQKNPTAFYLCASSEGGKQFFGPGTRLTVL.

The V gene is TRBV18, the J gene TRBJ2-7, with 8 bases aligning to TRBD1. The CDR3 spans 15 residues. J lost 5 bases, V lost 3 bases, and 9 bases had no gene match. Germline V gene lookup returns CDR1 KGHSH and CDR2 LQKENI. The CDR3 reads CASSPGDRGIDEQYF. The CDR3 DNA is TGTGCCAGCTCACCGGGAGACAGGGGTATTGACGAGCAGTACTTC.

The J gene is TRBJ1-1, the V gene TRBV19; 8 nucleotides align to TRBD1. The CDR3 spans 14 residues. Trimming took 5 bases from V and 0 from J; bases not matched to a gene: 2. Per the germline V gene, CDR1 is LNHDA and CDR2 is SQIVND (reference sequence). CDR3 DNA sequence: TGTGCCAGTAGTGTGGGACAGGTGAACACTGAAGCTTTCTTT. This sequence encodes CASSVGQVNTEAFF.

The count of this clone is one. V and J are TRBV5-1 and TRBJ2-7; D possibly matches TRBD1 or TRBD2 (5 bases each). Per the germline V gene, CDR1 is SGHRS and CDR2 is YFSETQ. The CDR3 runs 15 residues. Trimming stripped 2 bases from V and 0 bases from J, with 12 bases between. The CDR3 DNA is TGCGCCAGCAGCTTACTAGACAGCGCCTCCTACGAGCAGTACTTC. Protein product: CASSLLDSASYEQYF.